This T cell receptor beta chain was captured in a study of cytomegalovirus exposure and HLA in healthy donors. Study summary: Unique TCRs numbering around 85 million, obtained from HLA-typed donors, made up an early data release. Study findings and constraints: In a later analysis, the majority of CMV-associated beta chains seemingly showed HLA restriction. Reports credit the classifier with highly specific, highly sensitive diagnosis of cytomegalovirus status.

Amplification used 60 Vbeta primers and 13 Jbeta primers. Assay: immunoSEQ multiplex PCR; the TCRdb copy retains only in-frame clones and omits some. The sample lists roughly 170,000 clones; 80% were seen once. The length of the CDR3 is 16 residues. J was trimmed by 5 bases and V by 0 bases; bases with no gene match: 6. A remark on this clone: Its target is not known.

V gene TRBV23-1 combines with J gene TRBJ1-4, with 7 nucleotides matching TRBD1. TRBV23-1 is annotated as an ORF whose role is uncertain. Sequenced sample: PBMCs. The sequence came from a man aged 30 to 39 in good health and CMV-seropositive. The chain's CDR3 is CASSQSRTGFNEKLFF. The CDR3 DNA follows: TGCGCCAGCAGTCAATCAAGGACAGGCTTCAATGAAAAACTGTTTTTT.